This T cell receptor (beta chain) was profiled in a study of control samples from healthy donors and cancer patients. The length of the CDR3 is 13 residues. Trimming cost V 3 bases and J 5 bases, with 11 bases left between them. Germline-derived CDR1 and CDR2 are SGDLS and YYNGEE. Some clones are missing from TCRdb's copy, which holds only in-frame ones; the method was immunoSEQ multiplex PCR. The sample consists of roughly 40,000 clones, less than 85% of them appearing once. The chain employs TRBV9 and TRBJ1-1, with D maybe TRBD1 (5 bases). The specimen sequenced was blood. The clonotype comes from a man aged 55 to 70 in good health. In nucleotides, the CDR3 is TGTGCCAGCAGCGGGGACTCTGGGACTGAAGCTTTCTTT. It encodes CASSGDSGTEAFF.